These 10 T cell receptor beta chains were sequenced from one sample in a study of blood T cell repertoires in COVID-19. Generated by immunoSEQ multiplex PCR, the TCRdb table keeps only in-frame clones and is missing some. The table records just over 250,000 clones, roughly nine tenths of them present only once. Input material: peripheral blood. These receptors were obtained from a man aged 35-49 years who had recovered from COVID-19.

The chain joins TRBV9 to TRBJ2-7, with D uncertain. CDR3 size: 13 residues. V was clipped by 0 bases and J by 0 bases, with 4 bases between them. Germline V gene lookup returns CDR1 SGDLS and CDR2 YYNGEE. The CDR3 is CASSVAVSYEQYF. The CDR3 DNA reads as TGTGCCAGCAGCGTAGCTGTCTCCTACGAGCAGTACTTC.

CDR3 DNA sequence: TGCGCCAGCAGCGTGGCGAGAACAGGGGTCGAGCAGTACTTC. It is translated as CASSVARTGVEQYF. The chain joins TRBV4-3 to TRBJ2-7, with 7 positions matching TRBD1. Germline loops: CDR1 LGHNA, CDR2 YSLEER. The CDR3 length is 14 residues. V was clipped by 5 bases and J by 6 bases; unmatched bases: 10.

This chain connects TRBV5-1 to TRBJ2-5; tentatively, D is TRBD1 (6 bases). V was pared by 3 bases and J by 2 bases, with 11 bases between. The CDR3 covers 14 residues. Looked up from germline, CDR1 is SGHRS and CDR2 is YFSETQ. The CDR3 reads CASSSRQAQETQYF. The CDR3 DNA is TGCGCCAGCAGCTCGAGACAGGCGCAAGAGACCCAGTACTTC.

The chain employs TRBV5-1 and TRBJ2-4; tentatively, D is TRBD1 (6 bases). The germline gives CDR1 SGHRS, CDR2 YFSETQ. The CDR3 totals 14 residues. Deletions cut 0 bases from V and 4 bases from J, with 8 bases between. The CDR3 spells CASSLGDTKNIQYF. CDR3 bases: TGCGCCAGCAGCTTGGGGGACACAAAAAACATTCAGTACTTC. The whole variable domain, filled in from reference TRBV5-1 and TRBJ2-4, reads KAGVTQTPRYLIKTRGQQVTLSCSPISGHRSVSWYQQTPGQGLQFLFEYFSETQRNKGNFPGRFSGRQFSNSRSEMNVSTLELGDSALYLCASSLGDTKNIQYFGAGTRLSVL.

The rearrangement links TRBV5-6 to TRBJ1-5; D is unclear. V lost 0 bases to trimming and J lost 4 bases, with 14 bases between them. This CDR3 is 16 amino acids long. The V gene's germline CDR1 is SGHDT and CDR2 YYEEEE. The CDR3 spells CASSLGAGSWNQPQHF. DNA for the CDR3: TGTGCCAGCAGCTTGGGGGCAGGCTCATGGAATCAGCCCCAGCATTTT.

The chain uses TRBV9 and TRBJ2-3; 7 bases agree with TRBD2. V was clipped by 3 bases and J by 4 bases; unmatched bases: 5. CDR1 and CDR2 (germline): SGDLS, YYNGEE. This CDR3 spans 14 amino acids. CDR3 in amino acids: CASSDRLAADTQYF. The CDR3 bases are TGTGCCAGCAGCGACCGACTAGCAGCAGATACGCAGTATTTT.

CDR3 region: CASSVDAGGYYNEQFF. The CDR3 nucleotides read TGTGCCAGCAGCGTAGACGCAGGGGGATACTACAATGAGCAGTTCTTC. V is TRBV9 and J is TRBJ2-1, with TRBD1 matching over 7 bases. CDR1 SGDLS and CDR2 YYNGEE come from the germline V gene. With 0 bases clipped from V and 3 bases from J, the junction kept 6 bases outside the gene matches. This CDR3 contains 16 residues. The variable domain in full, completed from reference TRBV9 and TRBJ2-1, reads DSGVTQTPKHLITATGQRVTLRCSPRSGDLSVYWYQQSLDQGLQFLIQYYNGEERAKGNILERFSAQQFPDLHSELNLSSLELGDSALYFCASSVDAGGYYNEQFFGPGTRLTVL.

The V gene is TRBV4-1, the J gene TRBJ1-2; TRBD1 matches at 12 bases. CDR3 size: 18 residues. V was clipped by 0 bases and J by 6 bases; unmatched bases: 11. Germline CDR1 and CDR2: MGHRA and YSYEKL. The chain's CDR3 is CASSQETRGQGAADGYTF. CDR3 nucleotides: TGCGCCAGCAGCCAAGAGACGCGGGGACAGGGGGCTGCTGATGGCTACACCTTC.

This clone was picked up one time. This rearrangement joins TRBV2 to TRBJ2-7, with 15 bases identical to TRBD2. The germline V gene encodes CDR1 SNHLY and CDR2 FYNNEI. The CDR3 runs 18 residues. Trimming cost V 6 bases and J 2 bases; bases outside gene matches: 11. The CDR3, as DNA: TGTGCCAGCAGGGGCGGGACTAGCGGGGGGTTCGGTACCTACGAGCAGTACTTC. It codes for CASRGGTSGGFGTYEQYF.

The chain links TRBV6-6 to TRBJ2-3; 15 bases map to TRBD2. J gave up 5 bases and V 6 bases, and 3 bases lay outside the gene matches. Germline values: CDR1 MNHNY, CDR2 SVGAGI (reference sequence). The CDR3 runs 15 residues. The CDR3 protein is CASSWTSGRGDTQYF. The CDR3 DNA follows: TGTGCCAGCAGCTGGACTAGCGGGAGGGGAGATACGCAGTATTTT.